This T cell receptor (beta chain) was recorded in a study of CD8+CD57+ T cells in acquired aplastic anemia. About the research overall: Sorted CD4+ and CD8+ cells gave a mean 3.2 ug DNA, range 0.2 to 27.4 ug.

CDR3 and TCR beta VDJ profiling relied on genomic DNA as the template. TCRdb re-called the reads through MiXCR, storing one row per CDR3 protein. This sample yields about 71,000 distinct CDR3 sequences, of which roughly half are seen a single time; about 8.3% belongs to the top ten. The CDR3 extends over 14 amino acids. V was trimmed by 3 bases and J by 2 bases, leaving 11 bases between them. Per the germline V gene, CDR1 is MGHDK and CDR2 is SYGVNS. Sequenced material: sorted CD4+, CD8+, or CD8+CD57+ T cells (not recorded which) from PBMCs. This chain connects TRBV25-1 to TRBJ2-7, with D uncertain. This sequence originates from a human donor in good health, serving as a control. CDR3 in amino acids: CASSDHPQAYEQYF. CDR3 in DNA: TGTGCCAGCAGTGATCACCCCCAGGCCTACGAGCAGTACTTC.